This section outlines one T cell receptor beta chain sequence together with its context. Its antigen is unknown. This specimen belongs to a study of beta chain features in type 1 diabetes. Overall study results and limits: Researchers report that Type 1 diabetes patients had moderately but significantly shorter TCRB CDR3s across all four CD4+ subsets. Insertion counts at VDJ junctions were lower in type 1 diabetes patients, who also showed more deletions there. The study left unresolved whether HLA type influences TCRB rearrangement.

The germline V gene encodes CDR1 SGHTA and CDR2 FQGNSA. The CDR3 has 17 amino acids. Losses at the gene ends were 5 bases for V and 2 bases for J; bases not matched to a gene: 14. The whole isolated RNA underwent reverse transcription, so sequencing captured expressed TCRB transcripts. Here immunoSEQ multiplex PCR was the method, and the copy in TCRdb shows in-frame clones only, minus some. The table lists around 360,000 clones, 10% to 15% of them singletons. Using CD45RO/CCR7/CD25/CD127/CD95/CD27, CD4+ naive, central memory, regulatory and stem cell-like memory cells were sorted. Purity above 98% was achieved in all sorted populations.

Sequencing was carried out using naive CD4+ T cells from blood. V usage is TRBV7-2 and J usage is TRBJ1-2; TRBD1 aligns across 7 bases. This receptor was obtained from a woman aged 18-30 years with type 1 diabetes. CDR3 sequence (DNA): TGTGCCAGCAGCCGAGAGGGGAACTGGGACAGAAACTATGGCTACACCTTC. Translating it yields CASSREGNWDRNYGYTF.